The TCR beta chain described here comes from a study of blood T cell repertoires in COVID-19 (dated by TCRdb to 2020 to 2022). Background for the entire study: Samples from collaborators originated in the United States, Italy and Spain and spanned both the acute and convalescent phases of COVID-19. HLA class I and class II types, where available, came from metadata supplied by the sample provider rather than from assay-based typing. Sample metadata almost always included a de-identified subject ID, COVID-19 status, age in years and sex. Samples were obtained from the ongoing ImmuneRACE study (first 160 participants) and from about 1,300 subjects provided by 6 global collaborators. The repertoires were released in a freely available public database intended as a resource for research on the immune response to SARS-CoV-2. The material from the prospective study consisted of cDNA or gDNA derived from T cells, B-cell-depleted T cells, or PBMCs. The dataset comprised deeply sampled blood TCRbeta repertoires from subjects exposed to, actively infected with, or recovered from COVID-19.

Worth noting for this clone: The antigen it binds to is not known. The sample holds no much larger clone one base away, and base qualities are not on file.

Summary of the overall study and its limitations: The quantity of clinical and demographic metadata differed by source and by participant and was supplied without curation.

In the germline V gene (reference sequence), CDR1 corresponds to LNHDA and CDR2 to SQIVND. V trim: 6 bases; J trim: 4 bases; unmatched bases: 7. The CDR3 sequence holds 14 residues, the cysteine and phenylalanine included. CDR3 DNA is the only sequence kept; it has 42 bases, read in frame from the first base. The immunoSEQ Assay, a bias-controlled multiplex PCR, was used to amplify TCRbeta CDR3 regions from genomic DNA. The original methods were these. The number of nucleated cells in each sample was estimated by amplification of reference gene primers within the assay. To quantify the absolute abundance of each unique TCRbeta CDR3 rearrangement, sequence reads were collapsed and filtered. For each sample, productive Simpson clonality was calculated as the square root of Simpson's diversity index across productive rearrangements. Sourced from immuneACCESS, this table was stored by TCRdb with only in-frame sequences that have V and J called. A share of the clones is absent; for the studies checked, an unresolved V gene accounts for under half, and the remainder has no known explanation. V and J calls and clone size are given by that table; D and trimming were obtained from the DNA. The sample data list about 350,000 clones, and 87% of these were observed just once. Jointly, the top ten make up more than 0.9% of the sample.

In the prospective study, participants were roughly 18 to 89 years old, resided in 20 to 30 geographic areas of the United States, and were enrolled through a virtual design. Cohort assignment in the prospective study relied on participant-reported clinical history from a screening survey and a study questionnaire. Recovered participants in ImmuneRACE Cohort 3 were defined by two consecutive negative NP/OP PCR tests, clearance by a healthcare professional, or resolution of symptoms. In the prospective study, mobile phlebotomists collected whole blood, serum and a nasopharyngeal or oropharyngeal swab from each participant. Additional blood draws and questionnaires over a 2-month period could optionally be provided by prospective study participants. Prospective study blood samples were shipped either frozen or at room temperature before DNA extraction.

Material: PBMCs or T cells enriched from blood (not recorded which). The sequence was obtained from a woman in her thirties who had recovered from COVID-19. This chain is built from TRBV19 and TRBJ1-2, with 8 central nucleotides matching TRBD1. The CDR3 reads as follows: CASRIGTGPYGYTF. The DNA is TGTGCCAGTAGGATCGGGACAGGACCCTATGGCTACACCTTC.